This T cell receptor beta chain was retrieved from a study of Japanese encephalitis immunity and Zika vaccine responses (dated by TCRdb to the early 2020s). Context from the whole study: Three 5.0 ug doses of alum-adjuvanted ZPIV were administered to included participants at weeks 0, 4 and 28. Approximately eleven participants were given two doses of JEV vaccine (IXIARO) 28 days apart, two to three months before the first ZPIV dose. Roughly 12 participants received one dose of YFV vaccine (YF-VAX) before ZPIV, and several participants were flavivirus-naive. For TCR sequencing, more than five representative participants were chosen from each pre-vaccination group, with samples at week 0 (after pre-vaccination, before ZPIV) and week 52. TCR repertoires from three flavivirus-naive individuals were also analyzed at weeks 2, 6 and 52 after the start of ZPIV vaccination. Stimulations used ZIKV structural-protein peptide pools split into flavivirus-conserved and non-conserved sets, or JEV or YFV peptides matching the pre-vaccination. The ZIKV peptides, 15-mers that overlapped by 11 residues, were chosen for containing NetMHCpan/NetMHCII-predicted epitopes with affinity below 50 nM. The study tested whether prior Japanese encephalitis virus (JEV) or yellow fever virus (YFV) vaccination shaped CD4 T cell responses to the Zika vaccine.

Within its sample, this clonotype is large (0.1 to 1%). The input lacks base qualities; no much larger clone sits a single base away. The germline V gene provides CDR1 SGHRS and CDR2 YFSETQ. Trimming costs V 4 bases and J 5 bases, and their ends lie 15 bases apart. The CDR3, from cysteine to phenylalanine, totals 14 residues. The entry retains the CDR3 DNA only, 42 bases that are in frame from base 1. Summary of the overall study and its limitations: CD8 T cell responses of very low magnitude were detected against ZIKV peptide pools and were observed in only a few individuals. After ZPIV, repertoire richness of CD4 T cells responding to conserved ZIKV epitopes significantly decreased in JEV-pre-vaccinated donors. The analysis was restricted to a subset of trial participants with three doses and adequate samples, and the entire vaccinated cohort was not analyzed. Samples grouped by participant and showed no similarity between individuals, suggesting that no public TCRs were detected. Compared with YFV-pre-vaccinated donors, JEV-pre-vaccinated donors had higher repertoire similarity across time-points and stimulations, indicating that more clonotypes were common to ZIKV and JEV stimulation. Sample size limitations prevented peptide-pool deconvolution, so the individual peptides driving cross-reactive responses were not identified.

Library generation was performed with 5' RACE. Before sequencing, TCRbeta libraries were pooled in proportion to the sorted cell numbers of each library. RNAzol RT was used to extract total RNA from the sorted cells, and cDNA was then synthesized using an oligo(dT) primer together with a template-switching oligo. The TCRbeta V-CDR3-J region was amplified by PCR between a SMARTer oligo primer and a TCRbeta constant-region primer using Kapa HiFi. Illumina adaptors and sample-specific index barcodes were added in a second PCR, with HighPrep bead cleanup and a Bioanalyzer check confirming a band of roughly 650 bp. Sequencing of the libraries was done on an Illumina MiSeq using 2x151 bp paired-end reads. As for the original processing: An in-house Java program demultiplexed the reads, while MiXCR assigned TCRbeta annotations and counted clonotypes. To assess repertoire overlap, Morisita-Horn indices from the R package vegan were used, along with UPGMA clustering and Circos plots of recurring clonotypes. Shannon diversity and richness were each normalized to the maximum value possible given the input cell numbers, so the resulting values fell between 0 and 1. CDR3beta sequences were aligned with MUSCLE, distances computed with SeqinR, and multidimensional scaling plotted in R. Through fastp at Q25 and MiXCR, TCRdb rebuilt clones from the public reads, retaining in-frame beta chains. Rows are combined by CDR3 protein, so each entry shows the most common genes and DNA. TCRdb, not the authors, supplied the V and J calls. The sample records 550 to 650 distinct CDR3 sequences, approximately 2% of which are singletons. 30% to 35% of the sample lies in the top ten.

PBMCs were labeled with CellTrace CFSE and were cultured for more than 5 days in RPMI containing about 8% human serum plus peptide pools at roughly 1 ug/mL each. Unfixed proliferating CD4 T cells were sorted on a BD FACSAria as live CD56-CD19-CD16-CD3+CD4+ CFSE-low cells. The enrolled adults were healthy and tested seronegative for ZIKV, JEV, YFV, DENV and WNV on microneutralization screening. The samples were drawn from a phase 1 trial of an alum-adjuvanted Zika purified-inactivated virus (ZPIV) vaccine that was randomized, double-blinded and placebo-controlled. Peripheral blood mononuclear cells were isolated by standard procedure and were kept frozen in liquid nitrogen until use.

Sample: antigen-activated CD4+ T cells from blood, cultured, taken during a Zika inactivated vaccine study. This sequence originates from an adult man who received an inactivated Zika virus vaccine. The chain links TRBV5-1 with TRBJ2-5; the best D guess is TRBD1, with 8 bases matching. The nucleotide sequence reads TGCGCCAGCAGCAAAACAGGGGGAGGGGAGACCCAGTACTTC. Translated, this is CASSKTGGGETQYF.